The 9 T cell receptor beta chains in this list originate from one sample, sequenced in a study of T cells in Graves' hyperthyroidism and ophthalmopathy. What was amplified from RNA transcripts were TCR beta CDR3 regions. Using the HTBI primer set, a first-round RT-PCR was run on the TCR CDR3. One entry per CDR3 protein results from TCRdb running MiXCR on the multiplex PCR reads. The repertoire holds some 580,000 distinct CDR3 sequences, with about a sixth as singletons. The sample was blood. Receptors were obtained from a woman aged 40 to 50 with Graves' ophthalmopathy.

Ten or more counts support this clonotype. The chain is built from TRBV27 and TRBJ2-1; 7 bases are shared with TRBD2. The trim removed 0 bases at V and 3 bases at J, leaving 11 bases unmatched. CDR1 is MNHEY, CDR2 SMNVEV, per germline (reference sequence). This CDR3 region has 18 residues. The CDR3 protein is CASSLSPNLGTIYNEQFF. The CDR3 region has the DNA TGTGCCAGCAGTTTATCCCCCAACCTCGGGACTATCTACAATGAGCAGTTCTTC.

This chain uses TRBV10-3 with TRBJ1-4, with D tentatively TRBD1 (5 bases). CDR1 is ENHRY, CDR2 SYGVKD, per germline. This CDR3 is built from 16 residues. Trimming left V 6 bases short and J 6 bases short, with 20 bases between. The CDR3 reads CAISNDVGGRYEKLFF. CDR3 nucleotide sequence: TGTGCCATCAGCAATGACGTGGGGGGGAGATATGAAAAACTGTTTTTT.

The table lists this clonotype with many counts. The rearrangement joins TRBV5-1 to TRBJ2-2, with D possibly matching TRBD1 (6 bases). Germline V gene data show CDR1 as SGHRS and CDR2 as YFSETQ. This CDR3 has 15 amino acids. With 2 bases removed from V and 4 bases from J, the gap between germline ends came to 12 bases. The CDR3, as DNA: TGCGCCAGCAGCTTATCTACGACAGGCACCGGGGAGCTGTTTTTT. It encodes CASSLSTTGTGELFF. Filled out from reference TRBV5-1 and TRBJ2-2, the complete variable domain reads KAGVTQTPRYLIKTRGQQVTLSCSPISGHRSVSWYQQTPGQGLQFLFEYFSETQRNKGNFPGRFSGRQFSNSRSEMNVSTLELGDSALYLCASSLSTTGTGELFFGEGSRLTVL.

V and J are TRBV5-1 and TRBJ1-1, with D perhaps matching TRBD1 (6 bases). The CDR3 totals 15 residues. V was pared by 1 base and J by 4 bases, with 14 bases between. The germline V gene has CDR1 SGHRS and CDR2 YFSETQ. CDR3 DNA: TGCGCCAGCAGCTTGTCGGGGGCCCGCGGCACTGAAGCTTTCTTT. Its translation: CASSLSGARGTEAFF.

This chain joins TRBV19 and TRBJ2-2; D is unresolved. This CDR3 spans 13 amino acids. Germline-derived CDR1 and CDR2 are LNHDA and SQIVND (reference sequence). Between the trimmed V and J ends, which lost 6 bases and 3 bases, there was a span of 8 bases. The CDR3 DNA sequence: TGTGCCAGTAGGGCGTACGACACCGGGGAGCTGTTTTTT. Translation gives CASRAYDTGELFF.

The chain recombines TRBV5-1 with TRBJ2-1, with TRBD2 matching over 8 bases. The CDR3 consists of 16 residues. CDR1 and CDR2 from the germline V gene are SGHRS and YFSETQ. The V segment lost 0 bases and the J segment 3 bases; nucleotides outside the gene matches: 5. CDR3 loop: CASSLASGGRYNEQFF. As DNA, the CDR3 is TGCGCCAGCAGCTTGGCCAGCGGGGGACGCTACAATGAGCAGTTCTTC.

This clonotype showed up just a few times. This chain connects TRBV7-9 to TRBJ2-7, with a weak D call TRBD2 (6 bases). The ends were cut back, 5 bases at V and 3 bases at J, with 11 bases in the middle. The germline V gene encodes CDR1 SEHNR and CDR2 FQNEAQ (reference sequence). CDR3 size: 13 residues. The CDR3 sequence is CASSGGTFYEQYF. The CDR3 region has the DNA TGTGCCAGCAGCGGCGGGACTTTCTACGAGCAGTACTTC.

CDR3 amino acids: CSASGTGTGNTIYF. The CDR3 nucleotides are TGCAGTGCTAGTGGGACAGGGACCGGAAACACCATATATTTT. The chain links TRBV20-1 to TRBJ1-3; 9 nucleotides agree with TRBD1. The germline CDR1 and CDR2 sequences are DFQATT and SNEGSKA (reference sequence). There are 14 residues in the CDR3. J gave up 4 bases and V 3 bases, and 4 bases lay outside the gene matches.

This clonotype occurred many times. The chain is built from TRBV5-1 and TRBJ2-7; 7 positions agree with TRBD2. The length of the CDR3 is 16 residues. CDR1 SGHRS and CDR2 YFSETQ come from the germline V gene. Trimming at V came to 0 bases and at J to 0 bases, leaving 6 bases not matched to a gene. CDR3 region: CASSLGLAGDSYEQYF. CDR3 DNA sequence: TGCGCCAGCAGCTTGGGATTGGCGGGAGACTCCTACGAGCAGTACTTC.